This T cell receptor (beta chain) appears in the sequencing data of a study of shared clonotypes between healthy human individuals. Whole-study findings and limits: The represented genetic and exposure-history diversity was limited by the small number of donors. Estimated richness values were generally larger in naive subsets than in memory subsets.

With respect to this clone: Its antigen is not known.

The data were produced by immunoSEQ multiplex PCR, yet TCRdb's version contains in-frame clones alone and is incomplete. The repertoire holds about 960,000 clones, around 80% seen once, with 1.5% in the top ten. There were no recent acute infections or vaccinations among the donors, who were healthy HIV-negative adults. Per the germline V gene, CDR1 is ENHRY and CDR2 is SYGVKD. The CDR3 has 14 residues. V lost 2 bases and J lost 3, with 8 bases in between. The sample taken for sequencing was memory CD4+ T cells sorted from blood. Subset given: CD45RA-negative fraction. The source of this sequence is a young man in good health. The chain joins TRBV10-3 to TRBJ1-3; no definite D call. For the CDR3, the DNA is TGTGCCATCAGTGAGGCGGGGTATGGAAACACCATATATTTT. As protein: CAISEAGYGNTIYF.